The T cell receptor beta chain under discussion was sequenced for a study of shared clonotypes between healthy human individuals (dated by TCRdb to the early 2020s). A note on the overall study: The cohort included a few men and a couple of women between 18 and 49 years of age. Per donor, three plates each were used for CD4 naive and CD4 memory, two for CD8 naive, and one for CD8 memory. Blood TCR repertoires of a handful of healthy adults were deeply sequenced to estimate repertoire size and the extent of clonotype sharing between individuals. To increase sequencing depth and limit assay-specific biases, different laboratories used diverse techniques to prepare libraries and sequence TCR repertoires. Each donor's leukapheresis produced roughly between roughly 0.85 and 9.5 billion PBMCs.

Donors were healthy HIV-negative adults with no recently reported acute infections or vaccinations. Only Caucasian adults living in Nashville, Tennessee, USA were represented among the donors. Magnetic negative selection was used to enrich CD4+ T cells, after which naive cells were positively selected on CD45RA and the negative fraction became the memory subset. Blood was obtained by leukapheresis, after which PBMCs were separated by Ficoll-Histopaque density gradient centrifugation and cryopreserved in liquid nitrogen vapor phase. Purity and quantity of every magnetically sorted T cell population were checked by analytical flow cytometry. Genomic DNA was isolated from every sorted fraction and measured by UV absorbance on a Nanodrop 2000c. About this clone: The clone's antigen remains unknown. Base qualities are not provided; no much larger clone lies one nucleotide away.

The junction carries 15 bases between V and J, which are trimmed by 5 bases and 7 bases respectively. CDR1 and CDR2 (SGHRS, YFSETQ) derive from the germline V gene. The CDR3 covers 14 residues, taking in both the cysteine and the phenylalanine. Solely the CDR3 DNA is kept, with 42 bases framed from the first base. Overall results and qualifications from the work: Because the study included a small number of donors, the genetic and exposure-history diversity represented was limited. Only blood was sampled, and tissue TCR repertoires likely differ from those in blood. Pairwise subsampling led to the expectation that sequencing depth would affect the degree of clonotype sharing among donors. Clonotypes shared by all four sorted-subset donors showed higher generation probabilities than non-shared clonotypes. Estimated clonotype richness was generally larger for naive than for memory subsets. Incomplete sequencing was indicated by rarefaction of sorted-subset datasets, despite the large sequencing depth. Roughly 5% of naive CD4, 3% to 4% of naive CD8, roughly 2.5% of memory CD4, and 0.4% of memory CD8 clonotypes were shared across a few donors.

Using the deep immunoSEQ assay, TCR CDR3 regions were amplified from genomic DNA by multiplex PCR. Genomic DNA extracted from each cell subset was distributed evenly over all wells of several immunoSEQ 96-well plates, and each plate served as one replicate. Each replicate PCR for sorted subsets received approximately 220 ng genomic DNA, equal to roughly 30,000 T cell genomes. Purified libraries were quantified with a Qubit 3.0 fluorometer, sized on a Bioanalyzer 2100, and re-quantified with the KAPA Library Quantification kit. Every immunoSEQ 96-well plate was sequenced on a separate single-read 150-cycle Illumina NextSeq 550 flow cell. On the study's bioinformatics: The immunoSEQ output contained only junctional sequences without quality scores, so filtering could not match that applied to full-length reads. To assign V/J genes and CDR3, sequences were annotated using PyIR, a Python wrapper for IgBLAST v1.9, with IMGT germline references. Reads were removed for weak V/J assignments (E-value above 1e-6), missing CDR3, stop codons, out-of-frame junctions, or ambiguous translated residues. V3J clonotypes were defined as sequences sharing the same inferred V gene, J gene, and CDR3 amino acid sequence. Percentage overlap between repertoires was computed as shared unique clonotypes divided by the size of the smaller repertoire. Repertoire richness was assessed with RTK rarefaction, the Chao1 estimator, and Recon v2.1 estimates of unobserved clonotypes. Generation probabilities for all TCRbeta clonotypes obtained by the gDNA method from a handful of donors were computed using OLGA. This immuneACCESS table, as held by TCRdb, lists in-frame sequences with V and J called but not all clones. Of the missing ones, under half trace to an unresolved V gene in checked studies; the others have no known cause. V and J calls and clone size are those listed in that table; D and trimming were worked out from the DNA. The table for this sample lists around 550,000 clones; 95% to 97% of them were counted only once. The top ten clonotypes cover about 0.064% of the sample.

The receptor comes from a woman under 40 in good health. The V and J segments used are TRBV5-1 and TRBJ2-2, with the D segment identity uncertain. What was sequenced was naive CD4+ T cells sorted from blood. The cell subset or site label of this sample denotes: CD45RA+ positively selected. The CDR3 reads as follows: CASRWTAPGGELFF. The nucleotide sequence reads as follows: TGCGCCAGCAGGTGGACCGCACCCGGCGGGGAGCTGTTTTTT.